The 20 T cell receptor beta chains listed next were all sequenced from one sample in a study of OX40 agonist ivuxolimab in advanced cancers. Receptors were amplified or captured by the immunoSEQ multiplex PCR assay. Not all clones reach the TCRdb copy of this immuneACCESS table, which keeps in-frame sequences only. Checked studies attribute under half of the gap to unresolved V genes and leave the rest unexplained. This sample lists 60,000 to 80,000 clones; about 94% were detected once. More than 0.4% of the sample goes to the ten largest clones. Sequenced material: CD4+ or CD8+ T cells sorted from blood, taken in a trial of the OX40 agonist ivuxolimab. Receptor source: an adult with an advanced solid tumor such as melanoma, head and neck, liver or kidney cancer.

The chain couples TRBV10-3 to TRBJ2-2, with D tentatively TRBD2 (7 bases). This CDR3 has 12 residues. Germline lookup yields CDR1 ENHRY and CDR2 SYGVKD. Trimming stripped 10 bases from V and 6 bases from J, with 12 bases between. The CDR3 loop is CATGEGAGELFF. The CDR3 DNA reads TGTGCCACCGGGGAGGGGGCCGGGGAGCTGTTTTTT.

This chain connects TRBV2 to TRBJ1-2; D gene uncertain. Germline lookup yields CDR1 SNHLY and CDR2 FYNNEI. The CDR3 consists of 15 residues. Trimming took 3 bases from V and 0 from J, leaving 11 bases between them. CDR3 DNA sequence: TGTGCCAGCAGTGAGGGCGAGTTAGCTAACTATGGCTACACCTTC. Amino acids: CASSEGELANYGYTF.

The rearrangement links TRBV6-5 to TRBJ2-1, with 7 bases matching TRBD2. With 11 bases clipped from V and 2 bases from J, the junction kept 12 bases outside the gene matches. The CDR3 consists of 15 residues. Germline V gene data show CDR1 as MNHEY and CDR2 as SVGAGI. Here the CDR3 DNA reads TGTGCCTCCCAAAGCGGGGACCTTACCTACAATGAGCAGTTCTTC. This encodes CASQSGDLTYNEQFF.

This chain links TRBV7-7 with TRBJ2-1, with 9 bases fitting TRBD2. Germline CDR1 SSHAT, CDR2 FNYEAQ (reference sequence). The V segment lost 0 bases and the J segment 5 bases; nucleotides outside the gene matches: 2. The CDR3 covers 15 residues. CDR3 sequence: CASSLASGSHNEQFF. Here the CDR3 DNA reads TGTGCCAGCAGCTTAGCTAGCGGGAGTCACAATGAGCAGTTCTTC.

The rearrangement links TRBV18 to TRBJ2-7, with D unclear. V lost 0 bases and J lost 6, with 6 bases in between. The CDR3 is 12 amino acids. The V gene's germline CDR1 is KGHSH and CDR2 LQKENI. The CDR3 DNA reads TGTGCCAGCTCACCACCGACGGGCGAGCAGTACTTC. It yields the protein CASSPPTGEQYF.

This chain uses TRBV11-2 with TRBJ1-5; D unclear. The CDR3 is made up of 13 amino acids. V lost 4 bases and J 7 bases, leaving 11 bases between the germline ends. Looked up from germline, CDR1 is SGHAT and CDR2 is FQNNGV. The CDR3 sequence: CASSSNEIQPQHF. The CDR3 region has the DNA TGTGCCAGCAGCTCAAATGAGATCCAGCCCCAGCATTTT.

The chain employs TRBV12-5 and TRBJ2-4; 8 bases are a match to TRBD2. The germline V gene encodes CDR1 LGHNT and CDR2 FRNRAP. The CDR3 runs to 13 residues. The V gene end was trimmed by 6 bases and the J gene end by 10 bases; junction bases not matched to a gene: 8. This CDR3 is CASGPGLEGIQYF. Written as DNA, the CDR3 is TGTGCTAGTGGACCGGGACTAGAAGGGATTCAGTACTTC.

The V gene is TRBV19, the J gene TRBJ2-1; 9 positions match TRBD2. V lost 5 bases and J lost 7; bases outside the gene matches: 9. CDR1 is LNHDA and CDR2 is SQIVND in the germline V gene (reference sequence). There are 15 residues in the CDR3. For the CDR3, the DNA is TGTGCCAGTAGTGTAGCTAGCGGGATGGTAAATGAGCAGTTCTTC. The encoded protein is CASSVASGMVNEQFF. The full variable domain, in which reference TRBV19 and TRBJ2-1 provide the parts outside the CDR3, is DGGITQSPKYLFRKEGQNVTLSCEQNLNHDAMYWYRQDPGQGLRLIYYSQIVNDFQKGDIAEGYSVSREKKESFPLTVTSAQKNPTAFYLCASSVASGMVNEQFFGPGTRLTVL.

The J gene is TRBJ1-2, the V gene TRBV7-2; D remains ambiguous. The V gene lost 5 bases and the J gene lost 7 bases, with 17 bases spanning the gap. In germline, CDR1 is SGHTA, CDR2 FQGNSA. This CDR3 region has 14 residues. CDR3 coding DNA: TGTGCCAGCAGCCCTCCCCGGGTAGGGAGTGGCTACACCTTC. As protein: CASSPPRVGSGYTF.

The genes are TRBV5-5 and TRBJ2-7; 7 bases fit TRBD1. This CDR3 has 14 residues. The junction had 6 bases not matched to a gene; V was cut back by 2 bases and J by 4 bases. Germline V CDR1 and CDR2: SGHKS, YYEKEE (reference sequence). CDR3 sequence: CASSLTGTAYEQYF. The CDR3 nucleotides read TGTGCCAGCAGCTTAACCGGGACAGCATACGAGCAGTACTTC.

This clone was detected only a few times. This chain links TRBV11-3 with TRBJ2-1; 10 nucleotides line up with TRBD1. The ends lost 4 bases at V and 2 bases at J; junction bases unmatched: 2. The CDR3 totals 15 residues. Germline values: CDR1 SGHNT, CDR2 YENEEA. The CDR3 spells CASSSGQGPYNEQFF. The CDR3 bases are TGTGCCAGCAGCTCGGGACAGGGGCCCTACAATGAGCAGTTCTTC.

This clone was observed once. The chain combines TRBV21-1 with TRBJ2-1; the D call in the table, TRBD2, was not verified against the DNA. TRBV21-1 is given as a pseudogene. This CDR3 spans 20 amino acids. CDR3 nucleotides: TGTGCCAGCAGCAAAAGGACTAGCGGGAGGCCCCACTACGGCTACAATGAGCAGTTCTTC. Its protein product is CASSKRTSGRPHYGYNEQFF.

CDR3 sequence: CASSSSGSNYGYTF. For the CDR3, the DNA is TGTGCCAGCAGCTCATCGGGGTCTAACTATGGCTACACCTTC. The chain recombines TRBV7-8 with TRBJ1-2; no definite D call. Trimming took off 4 bases at V and 0 bases at J, with 9 bases between the two ends. The CDR3 runs to 14 residues. Germline V gives CDR1 SGHVS, CDR2 FQNEAQ.

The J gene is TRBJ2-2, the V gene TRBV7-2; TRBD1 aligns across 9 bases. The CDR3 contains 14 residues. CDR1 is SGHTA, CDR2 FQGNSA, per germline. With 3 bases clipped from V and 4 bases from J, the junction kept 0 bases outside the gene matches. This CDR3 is CASSLGQGTGELFF. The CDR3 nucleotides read TGTGCCAGCAGCTTGGGACAGGGCACCGGGGAGCTGTTTTTT.

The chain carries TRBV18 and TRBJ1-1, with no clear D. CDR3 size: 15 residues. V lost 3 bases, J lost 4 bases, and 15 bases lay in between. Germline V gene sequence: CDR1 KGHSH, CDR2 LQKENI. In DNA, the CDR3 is TGTGCCAGCTCACCCACTGAGGCAGACTCCACTGAAGCTTTCTTT. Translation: CASSPTEADSTEAFF. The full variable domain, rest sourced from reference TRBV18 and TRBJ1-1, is NAGVMQNPRHLVRRRGQEARLRCSPMKGHSHVYWYRQLPEEGLKFMVYLQKENIIDESGMPKERFSAEFPKEGPSILRIQQVVRGDSAAYFCASSPTEADSTEAFFGQGTRLTVV.

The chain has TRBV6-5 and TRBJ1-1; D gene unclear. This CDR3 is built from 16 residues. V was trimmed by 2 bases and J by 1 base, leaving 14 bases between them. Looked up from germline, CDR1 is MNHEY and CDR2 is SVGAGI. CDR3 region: CASSYTRGGRNTEAFF. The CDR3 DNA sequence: TGTGCCAGCAGTTACACCCGGGGTGGGCGGAACACTGAAGCTTTCTTT.

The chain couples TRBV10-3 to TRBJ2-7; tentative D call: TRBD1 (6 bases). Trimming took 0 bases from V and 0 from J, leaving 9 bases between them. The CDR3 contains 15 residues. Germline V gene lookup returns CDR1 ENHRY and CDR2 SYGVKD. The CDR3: CAISESYRDSYEQYF. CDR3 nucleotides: TGTGCCATCAGTGAGTCGTACAGGGACTCCTACGAGCAGTACTTC.

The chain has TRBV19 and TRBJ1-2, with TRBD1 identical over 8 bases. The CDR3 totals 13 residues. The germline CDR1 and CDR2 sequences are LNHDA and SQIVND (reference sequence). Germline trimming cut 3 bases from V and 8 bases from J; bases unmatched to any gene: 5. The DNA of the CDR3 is TGTGCCAGTAGTATCGGACAGGGAAACGGCTACACCTTC. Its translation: CASSIGQGNGYTF.

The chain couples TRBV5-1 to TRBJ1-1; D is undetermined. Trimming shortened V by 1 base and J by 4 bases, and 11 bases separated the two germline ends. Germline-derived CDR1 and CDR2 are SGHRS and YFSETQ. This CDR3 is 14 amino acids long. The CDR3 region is CASSLSGYATEAFF. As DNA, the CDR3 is TGCGCCAGCAGCTTGTCCGGGTACGCCACTGAAGCTTTCTTT.

CDR3 DNA: TGTGCCAGCAGCCCCCTCGGGACTAGCGGCAAATACACAGATACGCAGTATTTT. Amino acid sequence: CASSPLGTSGKYTDTQYF. The chain joins TRBV27 to TRBJ2-3; 11 bases map to TRBD2. Trimming cost V 6 bases and J 2 bases; bases outside gene matches: 13. Germline V gene data show CDR1 as MNHEY and CDR2 as SMNVEV (reference sequence). This CDR3 is built from 18 residues.